This TCR beta chain was recovered during a study of CD8+CD57+ T cells in acquired aplastic anemia. Study overall: Average DNA yield from sorted CD4+ and CD8+ cells was approximately 3 ug. Healthy donor sequencing depth: some 10 million CD4+, roughly 11 million CD8+ reads. Study-wide findings and caveats: A set of more than 25 CD8+ CDR3 sequences was shared between patients and controls, and these sequences appeared highly expressed in patients. Researchers reported that CD8+ Simpson's diversity was not significantly different in patients versus controls.

CDR1 and CDR2 from the germline V gene are SEHNR and FQNEAQ (reference sequence). This CDR3 is built from 15 residues. With regard to this clonotype: Its antigen is not identified. The junction shows a germline mismatch at one end, possibly a read error.

Genomic DNA templated the TCR beta VDJ and CDR3 profiling. TCRdb re-analysed the reads in MiXCR, keeping a single row per CDR3 protein. The sample has hundreds of thousands of distinct CDR3 sequences, around 68% seen once. The chain employs TRBV7-9 and TRBJ1-5; D remains ambiguous. The sequencing input was sorted CD4+, CD8+, or CD8+CD57+ T cells (not recorded which) from PBMCs. This TCR was recovered from a human donor in good health, serving as a control. The DNA for the CDR3 is TGTGCCAGCAGCGTGCCAGATGCGCATGGTCATCGCCAGCACTTT. Translated, it gives CASSVPDAHGHRQHF.